Described below is a single T cell receptor (beta chain) sequence and its context. This specimen comes from a study of blood T cell repertoires in COVID-19. About the study: Sites in the United States, Italy and Spain provided acute and convalescent COVID-19 samples. In each case, the material was cDNA or gDNA derived from T cells, B-cell-depleted T cells, or PBMCs.

Trimming removed 5 bases at V and 1 base at J, with 12 bases between. The CDR3 is made up of 15 amino acids. Looked up from germline, CDR1 is MNHNY and CDR2 is SVGAGI (reference sequence). Methods used by the authors: Estimation of nucleated cell counts was performed using reference gene primer amplification. Measured with immunoSEQ multiplex PCR; TCRdb has only the in-frame clones, and not every one. V and J calls plus clone size are reproduced from that table; the DNA served to infer D and trimming. The table shows 140,000 or so clones, with around 81% occurring only once. This receptor was taken from a woman aged 45-65 years with acute or convalescent COVID-19. Sequencing input: peripheral blood. The chain has TRBV6-6 and TRBJ2-1; D might be TRBD2 (6 bases). The CDR3 DNA sequence: TGTGCCAGCAGTCCCGCAGGGAGGTCCTACAATGAGCAGTTCTTC. As protein: CASSPAGRSYNEQFF.